The 28 T cell receptor beta chains listed next were all sequenced from one sample in a study of CD8 T cells in ankylosing spondylitis. TCRdb independently ran MiXCR on the 5' RACE reads; one entry per CDR3 protein. The table has roughly 90,000 distinct CDR3 sequences, approximately 8.9% seen once. These receptors' targets are unknown. Broader study findings: Among TCR beta sequences, a motif of several highly homologous variants appeared characteristic of ankylosing spondylitis blood.

Input material: blood, either unsorted or a sorted T cell fraction (not recorded which). The receptors derive from a male donor with ankylosing spondylitis.

This clonotype appeared a few times. The V call is TRBV3-1, the J call TRBJ2-5, with a tentative D call TRBD1 (5 bases). The CDR3 runs 14 residues. With 1 base removed from V and 5 bases from J, the gap between germline ends came to 11 bases. Germline CDR1 is LGHDT and CDR2 is YNNKEL (reference sequence). The DNA of the CDR3 is TGTGCCAGCAGCCAAGCAAGGGGCCGGGAGACCCAGTACTTC. Its protein product is CASSQARGRETQYF.

There are a few counts of this clonotype. The chain recombines TRBV27 with TRBJ1-1; 7 positions agree with TRBD1. Germline V gene data show CDR1 as MNHEY and CDR2 as SMNVEV (reference sequence). V shed 2 bases and J 0 bases; nucleotides not matched to a gene: 3. The CDR3 has 15 amino acids. CDR3 in DNA: TGTGCCAGCAGTTTAAGGGACAGAGTGAACACTGAAGCTTTCTTT. It codes for CASSLRDRVNTEAFF.

The CDR3 DNA reads as TGCAGTGCTAGAGATGTGCGGAGTAATTACAATGAGCAGTTCTTC. Protein: CSARDVRSNYNEQFF. V usage is TRBV20-1 and J usage is TRBJ2-1, with no clear D. This CDR3 is 15 amino acids long. CDR1 is DFQATT and CDR2 is SNEGSKA in the germline V gene (reference sequence). Trimming shortened V by 0 bases and J by 4 bases, and 13 bases separated the two germline ends.

The rearrangement joins TRBV6-1 to TRBJ2-3, with D uncertain. The germline V gene has CDR1 MNHNS and CDR2 SASEGT. CDR3 size: 15 residues. Trimming removed 7 bases from V and 1 base from J, with 15 bases in between. This CDR3 is CASTDGRMGTDTQYF. In DNA, the CDR3 is TGTGCCAGCACTGATGGGCGGATGGGCACAGATACGCAGTATTTT.

This chain joins TRBV10-2 and TRBJ2-5; perhaps TRBD1 as D (6 bases). Germline CDR1 WSHSY, CDR2 SAAADI. V was pared by 3 bases and J by 10 bases, with 9 bases between. The length of the CDR3 is 11 residues. The CDR3 spells CASSDTGSQYF. The DNA of the CDR3 is TGCGCCAGCAGTGATACAGGGAGCCAGTACTTC.

The chain uses TRBV2 and TRBJ2-7, with D tentatively TRBD2 (6 bases). Germline V gene data show CDR1 as SNHLY and CDR2 as FYNNEI. This CDR3 is 17 amino acids long. Trimming stripped 2 bases from V and 1 base from J, with 18 bases between. The CDR3 DNA is TGTGCCAGCAGTGAATCCCCGGGGAGGTCAACATCCTACGAGCAGTACTTC. As protein: CASSESPGRSTSYEQYF.

Comments on this clonotype: One junction end does not reproduce the germline sequence, and a read error may be involved. The gene calls are TRBV12-3 or TRBV12-4 and TRBJ2-4; D remains unclear. The length of the CDR3 is 18 residues. CDR3 DNA sequence: TGTACCAGCAGTAGACCCCTCTCGCACCCCGGGGCCAAAAACATTCAGTACTTC. Protein product: CTSSRPLSHPGAKNIQYF.

This clonotype was counted ten times or more. This sequence joins TRBV7-9 and TRBJ2-3; TRBD2 aligns across 14 bases. Germline-derived CDR1 and CDR2 are SEHNR and FQNEAQ (reference sequence). The CDR3 totals 17 residues. J lost 7 bases, V lost 3 bases, and 9 bases had no gene match. The CDR3, as DNA: TGTGCCAGCAGCTTTTCCAAGGGACTAGCGGGAGTAAATACGCAGTATTTT. Encoded protein: CASSFSKGLAGVNTQYF.

This clonotype has ten or more counts. The chain is built from TRBV29-1 and TRBJ1-2; TRBD1 matches at 7 bases. Germline V gives CDR1 SQVTM, CDR2 ANQGSEA. The CDR3 covers 12 residues. J gave up 5 bases and V 6 bases, and 6 bases lay outside the gene matches. The DNA for the CDR3 is TGCAGCGTAACCGACAGGGATTATGGCTACACCTTC. Translation gives CSVTDRDYGYTF.

Ten or more counts support this clonotype. V gene TRBV5-1 combines with J gene TRBJ2-1; TRBD1 matches at 7 bases. CDR1 and CDR2 from the germline V gene are SGHRS and YFSETQ. With 2 bases clipped from V and 4 bases from J, the junction kept 6 bases outside the gene matches. CDR3 length: 15 amino acids. The CDR3 loop reads CASSLQQGPYNEQFF. The DNA for the CDR3 is TGCGCCAGCAGCTTACAACAGGGGCCGTACAATGAGCAGTTCTTC.

This clonotype was seen a few times. This chain links TRBV3-1 with TRBJ2-1; D is unclear. The CDR3 contains 16 residues. CDR1 is LGHDT and CDR2 is YNNKEL in the germline V gene (reference sequence). Trimming took off 2 bases at V and 9 bases at J, with 20 bases between the two ends. The CDR3, as DNA: TGTGCCAGCAGCCAACTTAAACCAAATGACCGGAGTGAGCAGTTCTTC. This gives the protein CASSQLKPNDRSEQFF.

The sample holds many counts of this clonotype. CDR3 DNA: TGTGCCAGCAGTGTAGAGGGTAGGAACACTGAAGCTTTCTTT. This codes for CASSVEGRNTEAFF. The rearrangement links TRBV6-1 to TRBJ1-1; D remains ambiguous. The CDR3 is made up of 14 amino acids. V lost 4 bases and J lost 1, with 10 bases in between. CDR1 MNHNS and CDR2 SASEGT come from the germline V gene.

The chain joins TRBV4-1 to TRBJ2-1; 7 bases match TRBD2. CDR1 and CDR2 from the germline V gene are MGHRA and YSYEKL. V shed 3 bases, J shed 0 bases, and the junction held 14 bases outside the gene matches. This CDR3 spans 19 amino acids. CDR3 amino acids: CASSHSQFSGPSSYNEQFF. The CDR3 bases are TGCGCCAGCAGCCATTCCCAGTTTAGCGGGCCCAGCTCCTACAATGAGCAGTTCTTC.

This clonotype was found many times. The chain has TRBV12-3 or TRBV12-4 and TRBJ1-2, with a weak D call TRBD1 (5 bases). Between the trimmed V and J ends, which lost 6 bases and 1 base, there was a span of 21 bases. The CDR3 is 17 amino acids. CDR3 protein: CASRSSSAGTVNYGYTF. In DNA, the CDR3 is TGTGCCAGCAGGAGTTCGTCTGCCGGGACGGTTAACTATGGCTACACCTTC.

J is TRBJ2-1 and V is TRBV7-6; D perhaps matches TRBD1 (5 bases). Per the germline V gene, CDR1 is SGHVS and CDR2 is FNYEAQ. Trimming took 4 bases from V and 3 from J, leaving 7 bases between them. This CDR3 has 13 amino acids. The DNA for the CDR3 is TGTGCCAGCAGCTCGACAGTCTACAATGAGCAGTTCTTC. Translating it yields CASSSTVYNEQFF. Variable domain in full (rest from reference TRBV7-6 and TRBJ2-1): GAGVSQSPRYKVTKRGQDVALRCDPISGHVSLYWYRQALGQGPEFLTYFNYEAQQDKSGLPNDRFSAERPEGSISTLTIQRTEQRDSAMYRCASSSTVYNEQFFGPGTRLTVL.

On this clonotype itself: An end of the junction differs from the germline gene, which may be a read error. V and J are TRBV12-3 or TRBV12-4 and TRBJ2-1; TRBD2 might be the D (6 bases). The CDR3 runs 15 residues. CDR3 in DNA: TGTGCCAGCAGCTTAGCCCCGGGAGCCTACAATGAGCAGTTCTTC. Translation: CASSLAPGAYNEQFF.

At least ten counts were recorded for this clonotype. V usage is TRBV15 and J usage is TRBJ1-5; D is undetermined. V lost 1 base and J lost 5, with 9 bases in between. Germline V gene data show CDR1 as LNHNV and CDR2 as YYDKDF (reference sequence). This CDR3 contains 14 residues. The CDR3 DNA follows: TGTGCCACCAGCAGAGGGTTTTCGGATCAGCCCCAGCATTTT. Translated, it gives CATSRGFSDQPQHF.

The chain couples TRBV10-3 to TRBJ2-3, with D unclear. There are 15 residues in the CDR3. Germline values: CDR1 ENHRY, CDR2 SYGVKD. Between the trimmed V and J ends, which lost 6 bases and 0 bases, there was a span of 13 bases. As DNA, the CDR3 is TGTGCCATCAGGTCGGACCAATCCAGCACAGATACGCAGTATTTT. This gives the protein CAIRSDQSSTDTQYF.

The chain is built from TRBV6-1 and TRBJ2-5; D is ambiguous. V lost 5 bases and J lost 0, with 10 bases in between. CDR3 length equals 14 residues. Germline values: CDR1 MNHNS, CDR2 SASEGT. Here the CDR3 DNA reads TGTGCCAGCAGTAGACTCCGGTACCAAGAGACCCAGTACTTC. The encoded protein is CASSRLRYQETQYF.

This clonotype was seen a handful of times. The genes are TRBV10-2 and TRBJ2-1, with TRBD2 matching over 12 bases. Germline CDR1 reads WSHSY; CDR2 reads SAAADI. The CDR3 sequence is 19 residues long. J was trimmed by 8 bases and V by 3 bases; bases with no gene match: 17. CDR3: CASSDRTGSLAGGSDEQFF. In DNA form, the CDR3 reads TGCGCCAGCAGTGACAGGACAGGGAGTCTAGCGGGAGGGTCGGATGAGCAGTTCTTC.

This clonotype was recorded a few times. The gene calls are TRBV6-1 and TRBJ2-7, with D possibly TRBD2 on 5 matching bases. Deletions cut 8 bases from V and 3 bases from J, with 14 bases between. The CDR3 is made up of 13 amino acids. CDR1 MNHNS and CDR2 SASEGT come from the germline V gene. The CDR3 sequence is CASAGKSGYEQYV. The CDR3 nucleotides are TGTGCCAGCGCCGGGAAAAGCGGCTACGAGCAGTACGTC.

This clonotype was seen ten or more times. The rearrangement uses TRBV29-1 and TRBJ2-1; a weak D match, TRBD1 (6 bases). Trimming shortened V by 6 bases and J by 8 bases, and 17 bases separated the two germline ends. The CDR3 consists of 13 residues. CDR1 is SQVTM and CDR2 is ANQGSEA in the germline V gene. This CDR3 reads CSVPGALWDEQFF. The CDR3 nucleotides are TGCAGCGTCCCAGGGGCTTTGTGGGATGAGCAGTTCTTC.

This clonotype was counted a few times. V is TRBV21-1 and J is TRBJ2-3. TRBV21-1 is a known pseudogene. There are 14 residues in the CDR3. CDR3 sequence reads: CARGWGTSTDTQYF. CDR3 sequence (DNA): TGTGCCAGGGGCTGGGGTACTAGCACAGATACGCAGTATTTT.

This clonotype was seen a few times. The chain employs TRBV6-6 and TRBJ2-7; 9 positions match TRBD1. V shed 6 bases, J shed 6 bases, and the junction held 6 bases outside the gene matches. Germline CDR1 MNHNY, CDR2 SVGAGI (reference sequence). CDR3 size: 13 residues. CDR3 in amino acids: CASSRDRAFEQYF. The CDR3 DNA sequence: TGTGCCAGCAGCCGGGACAGGGCCTTCGAGCAGTACTTC.

The table lists this clonotype with many counts. The gene calls are TRBV7-9 and TRBJ2-1; D possibly matches TRBD1 or TRBD2 (5 bases each). Trimming cost V 6 bases and J 0 bases, with 9 bases left between them. From germline, CDR1 is SEHNR and CDR2 FQNEAQ (reference sequence). CDR3 size: 14 residues. CDR3 coding DNA: TGTGCCAGCAGGGCCGGGACCTCCTACAATGAGCAGTTCTTC. Translation gives CASRAGTSYNEQFF.

This clonotype appeared many times. This chain joins TRBV7-9 and TRBJ2-1; the match to TRBD1 covers 7 bases. The CDR3 has 14 amino acids. V lost 8 bases, J lost 1 base, and 5 bases stayed unmatched. Germline-derived CDR1 and CDR2 are SEHNR and FQNEAQ (reference sequence). The CDR3 reads CASRPGQSYNEQFF. The CDR3 DNA reads as TGTGCCAGCCGACCGGGACAGTCCTACAATGAGCAGTTCTTC. The variable domain in full, completed from reference TRBV7-9 and TRBJ2-1, reads DTGVSQNPRHKITKRGQNVTFRCDPISEHNRLYWYRQTLGQGPEFLTYFQNEAQLEKSRLLSDRFSAERPKGSFSTLEIQRTEQGDSAMYLCASRPGQSYNEQFFGPGTRLTVL.

This clonotype was seen ten or more times. As DNA, the CDR3 is TGTGCCAGCAGCGTAGATCTGGGTCTCCCGAAAGCGGGAGCTGAATACAATGAGCAGTTCTTC. This translates into CASSVDLGLPKAGAEYNEQFF. This chain joins TRBV9 and TRBJ2-1, with 8 bases that match TRBD2. CDR1 and CDR2 (germline): SGDLS, YYNGEE. Trimming cost V 0 bases and J 4 bases; bases outside gene matches: 21. The CDR3 spans 21 residues.

This clonotype was counted many times. CDR3 amino acids: CASSLGGSRSYEQYV. CDR3 bases: TGCGCCAGCAGCTTAGGCGGGAGCCGGTCGTACGAGCAGTACGTC. The rearrangement joins TRBV5-1 to TRBJ2-7; 7 bases line up with TRBD2. Trimming at V came to 2 bases and at J to 4 bases, leaving 9 bases not matched to a gene. CDR1 is SGHRS and CDR2 is YFSETQ in the germline V gene. The CDR3 has 15 residues.